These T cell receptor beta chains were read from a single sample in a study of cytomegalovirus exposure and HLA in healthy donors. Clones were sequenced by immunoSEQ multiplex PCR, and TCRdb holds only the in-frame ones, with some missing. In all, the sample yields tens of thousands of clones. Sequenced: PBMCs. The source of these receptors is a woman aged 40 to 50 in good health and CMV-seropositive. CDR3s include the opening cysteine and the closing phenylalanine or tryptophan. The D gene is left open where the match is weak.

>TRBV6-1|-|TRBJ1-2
CASSDTVQAPFYGYTF
TGTGCCAGCAGTGACACCGTACAGGCCCCCTTCTATGGCTACACCTTC
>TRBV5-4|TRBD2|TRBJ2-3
CASSLSGRGGTDTQYF
TGTGCCAGCAGCTTAAGCGGGAGGGGCGGCACAGATACGCAGTATTTT
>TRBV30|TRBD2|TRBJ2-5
CAWSVTLTFGSGSGETQYF
TGTGCCTGGAGTGTTACACTCACCTTTGGTAGCGGGAGCGGGGAGACCCAGTACTTC
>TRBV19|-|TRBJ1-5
CASSDRGGNQPQHF
TGTGCCAGTAGTGATCGGGGGGGAAATCAGCCCCAGCATTTT
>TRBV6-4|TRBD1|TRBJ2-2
CASSEGQGATTGELFF
TGTGCCAGCAGTGAAGGACAGGGGGCGACCACCGGGGAGCTGTTTTTT
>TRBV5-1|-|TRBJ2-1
CASSLVVRINEQFF
TGCGCCAGCAGCTTGGTCGTGCGAATCAATGAGCAGTTCTTC
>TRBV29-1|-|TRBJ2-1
CSVPPPGTYNEQFF
TGCAGCGTTCCTCCGCCGGGGACCTACAATGAGCAGTTCTTC
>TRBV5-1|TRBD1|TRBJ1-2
CASSLEGQGYGYTF
TGCGCCAGCAGCTTGGAAGGACAGGGCTATGGCTACACCTTC
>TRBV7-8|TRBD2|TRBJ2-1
CASSLPPWTSGDNEQFF
TGTGCCAGCAGCTTACCCCCCTGGACTAGCGGAGACAATGAGCAGTTCTTC
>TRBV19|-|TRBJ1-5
CASSPGAGGGNQPQHF
TGTGCCAGTAGCCCAGGCGCTGGCGGGGGCAATCAGCCCCAGCATTTT
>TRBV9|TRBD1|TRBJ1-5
CASTRSWTGVNQPQHF
TGTGCCAGCACCCGGTCTTGGACAGGGGTCAATCAGCCCCAGCATTTT
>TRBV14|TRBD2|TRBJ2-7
CASSQASGGSYEQYF
TGTGCCAGCAGCCAAGCTAGCGGGGGTAGCTACGAGCAGTACTTC
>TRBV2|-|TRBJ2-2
CASSESYTGELFF
TGTGCCAGCAGTGAATCTTACACCGGGGAGCTGTTTTTT
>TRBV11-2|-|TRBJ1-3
CASTGLLGNTIYF
TGTGCCAGCACCGGGTTATTGGGAAACACCATATATTTT
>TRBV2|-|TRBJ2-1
CAISIGHEQFF
TGTGCCATTTCAATTGGCCATGAGCAGTTCTTC
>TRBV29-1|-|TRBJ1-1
CSVEGQGGTEAFF
TGCAGCGTTGAAGGTCAGGGAGGGACTGAAGCTTTCTTT
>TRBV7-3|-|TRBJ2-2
CASSNGGTGELFF
TGTGCCAGCAGCAACGGCGGCACCGGGGAGCTGTTTTTT
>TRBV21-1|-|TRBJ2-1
CASSKVGLAYNEQFF
TGTGCCAGCAGCAAAGTGGGACTAGCCTACAATGAGCAGTTCTTC
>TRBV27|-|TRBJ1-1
CASSSHRDLNTEAFF
TGTGCCAGCAGTTCTCACAGGGATCTGAACACTGAAGCTTTCTTT
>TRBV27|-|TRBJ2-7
CASRGMGGPVYEQYF
TGTGCCAGCAGGGGCATGGGGGGGCCCGTCTACGAGCAGTACTTC
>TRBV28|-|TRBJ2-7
CASSSPGQTTYEQYF
TGTGCCAGCAGTTCCCCGGGACAAACCACCTACGAGCAGTACTTC
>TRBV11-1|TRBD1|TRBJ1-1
CASSLGGTWDSMNTEAFF
TGTGCCAGCAGCTTAGGGGGGACCTGGGACAGTATGAACACTGAAGCTTTCTTT
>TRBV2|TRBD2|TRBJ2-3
CASKGLAASTDTQYF
TGTGCCAGCAAAGGACTAGCGGCTAGCACAGATACGCAGTATTTT
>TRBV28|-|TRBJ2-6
CASSLLQSSGANVLTF
TGTGCCAGCAGTTTATTACAGAGCTCGGGGGCCAACGTCCTGACTTTC
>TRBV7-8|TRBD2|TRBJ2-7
CASSLAGLAGGSEQYF
TGTGCCAGCAGCTTAGCTGGACTAGCGGGAGGATCCGAGCAGTACTTC
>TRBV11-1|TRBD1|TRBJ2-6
CASNLRTGGDGANVLTF
TGTGCCAGCAACTTACGGACAGGGGGCGACGGGGCCAACGTCCTGACTTTC
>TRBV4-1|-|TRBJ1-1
CASSQFPVQTLGPRSGNEAFF
TGCGCCAGCAGCCAATTCCCCGTACAAACACTCGGGCCCCGAAGCGGCAACGAAGCTTTCTTT
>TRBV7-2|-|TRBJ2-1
CASSLGGQGHNEQFF
TGTGCCAGCAGCTTAGGGGGGCAGGGACACAATGAGCAGTTCTTC
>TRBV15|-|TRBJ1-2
CATSRDRVPYGYTF
TGTGCCACCAGCAGAGATAGAGTCCCGTATGGCTACACCTTC
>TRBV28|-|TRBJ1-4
CASSLLAGDNEKLFF
TGTGCCAGCAGTTTACTGGCAGGTGATAATGAAAAACTGTTTTTT